A single sample gave rise to the 30 T cell receptor beta chains below, sequenced in a study of cytomegalovirus exposure and HLA in healthy donors. The repertoire was sequenced with immunoSEQ multiplex PCR; TCRdb's copy has only in-frame clones and lacks some. The sample yields under 250,000 clones, about 90% seen once. Specimen: PBMCs. The origin of the receptors is a woman aged 18-29 years in good health and CMV-seronegative.

CDR3 in amino acids: CASSLRAPGLAGVRVTDTQYF. In DNA form, the CDR3 reads TGCGCCAGCAGCTTAAGGGCACCGGGACTAGCGGGAGTAAGGGTCACAGATACGCAGTATTTT. The rearrangement links TRBV5-1 to TRBJ2-3; 14 bases are a match to TRBD2. Germline V gene sequence: CDR1 SGHRS, CDR2 YFSETQ. This CDR3 has 21 residues. The junction had 16 bases not matched to a gene; V was cut back by 2 bases and J by 2 bases.

J is TRBJ1-1 and V is TRBV5-1; D not resolved. The CDR3 is made up of 15 amino acids. CDR1 is SGHRS and CDR2 is YFSETQ in the germline V gene. Deletions cut 1 base from V and 0 bases from J, with 10 bases between. For the CDR3, the DNA is TGCGCCAGCAGCTTGCGGTTCAACTTGAACACTGAAGCTTTCTTT. It encodes CASSLRFNLNTEAFF.

This sequence joins TRBV27 and TRBJ2-1, with 11 bases fitting TRBD2. V shed 7 bases, J shed 8 bases, and the junction held 7 bases outside the gene matches. This CDR3 has 14 residues. The V gene's germline CDR1 is MNHEY and CDR2 SMNVEV (reference sequence). CDR3 bases: TGTGCCAGCAAATCTAGCGGGGGGTGGGATGAGCAGTTCTTC. Residues: CASKSSGGWDEQFF.

V gene TRBV6-8 combines with J gene TRBJ1-1, with 12 bases aligning to TRBD1. Germline assignment: CDR1 MNHGY and CDR2 SAAAGT. Trimming took 6 bases from V and 3 from J; bases not matched to a gene: 8. The CDR3 consists of 16 residues. The DNA of the CDR3 is TGTGCCAGCAGGGGACAGGGGGCTCGTGCGTACACTGAAGCTTTCTTT. It codes for CASRGQGARAYTEAFF.

The chain uses TRBV18 and TRBJ2-2; the match to TRBD2 covers 8 bases. Germline CDR1 is KGHSH and CDR2 is LQKENI. V lost 4 bases and J lost 4; bases outside the gene matches: 20. There are 20 residues in the CDR3. CDR3 sequence reads: CASSLAGPSLRGESTGELFF. The CDR3 DNA follows: TGTGCCAGCTCACTGGCGGGACCGAGCTTGCGGGGGGAAAGCACCGGGGAGCTGTTTTTT.

This clone has a handful of counts. This chain links TRBV11-2 with TRBJ1-5; weak D call: TRBD1 (6 bases). The germline V gene has CDR1 SGHAT and CDR2 FQNNGV. V was cut by 4 bases and J by 7 bases, with 11 bases left in between. CDR3 length equals 13 residues. The CDR3 sequence: CASSSEGVQPQHF. The CDR3 DNA reads as TGTGCCAGCAGCTCCGAGGGGGTACAGCCCCAGCATTTT.

This clone was counted a few times. V gene TRBV7-9 combines with J gene TRBJ1-4; 9 nucleotides agree with TRBD1. The V gene's germline CDR1 is SEHNR and CDR2 FQNEAQ (reference sequence). The CDR3 contains 12 residues. V lost 5 bases, J lost 11 bases, and 3 bases stayed unmatched. The DNA for the CDR3 is TGTGCCAGCAGCCCGACAGGGGGGAAACTGTTTTTT. It yields the protein CASSPTGGKLFF. The variable domain in full, completed from reference TRBV7-9 and TRBJ1-4, reads DTGVSQNPRHKITKRGQNVTFRCDPISEHNRLYWYRQTLGQGPEFLTYFQNEAQLEKSRLLSDRFSAERPKGSFSTLEIQRTEQGDSAMYLCASSPTGGKLFFGSGTQLSVL.

The CDR3 region has the DNA TGTGCCAGCAGCGTAGGGCCCACCCATCACAATCAGCCCCAGCATTTT. Encoded protein: CASSVGPTHHNQPQHF. This sequence joins TRBV9 and TRBJ1-5; D gene ambiguous. The CDR3 length is 16 residues. CDR1 is SGDLS, CDR2 YYNGEE, per germline. V lost 0 bases and J 3 bases, leaving 13 bases between the germline ends.

V usage is TRBV6-5 and J usage is TRBJ2-1; TRBD1 agrees at 7 bases. The CDR3 consists of 15 residues. V lost 6 bases to trimming and J lost 10 bases; unmatched junction nucleotides: 15. Germline loops: CDR1 MNHEY, CDR2 SVGAGI. The CDR3 reads CASSELRTGSIEQFF. CDR3 nucleotide sequence: TGTGCCAGCAGCGAACTTCGGACAGGTTCTATCGAGCAGTTCTTC.

Only one count was recorded for this clone. The chain combines TRBV28 with TRBJ2-6; 7 nucleotides match TRBD2. V lost 3 bases to trimming and J lost 4 bases; unmatched junction nucleotides: 3. Germline CDR1 MDHEN, CDR2 SYDVKM. The CDR3 consists of 15 residues. The CDR3 protein is CASSFGGTGANVLTF. CDR3 DNA sequence: TGTGCCAGCAGTTTCGGGGGGACCGGGGCCAACGTCCTGACTTTC.

In its sample, this clone was seen once. V and J are TRBV12-5 and TRBJ2-7, with a tentative D call TRBD1 (6 bases). CDR1 and CDR2 from the germline V gene are LGHNT and FRNRAP. The V end was cut by 6 bases, the J end by 5 bases, with 14 bases between. The CDR3 is made up of 13 amino acids. The CDR3 nucleotides read TGTGCTAGTGGACCAAACAGGGTGAACGAGCAGTACTTC. It yields the protein CASGPNRVNEQYF.

The rearrangement joins TRBV25-1 to TRBJ2-1, with TRBD1 identical over 12 bases. V shed 4 bases and J 7 bases; nucleotides not matched to a gene: 8. CDR1 and CDR2 from the germline V gene are MGHDK and SYGVNS. This CDR3 comprises 16 residues. CDR3 residues: CASSVPGQGAGNEQFF. The CDR3 coding sequence is TGTGCCAGCAGTGTACCGGGACAGGGGGCCGGGAATGAGCAGTTCTTC.

The V and J genes are TRBV29-1 and TRBJ1-1; D unclear. CDR3 length: 14 amino acids. Germline lookup yields CDR1 SQVTM and CDR2 ANQGSEA. With 6 bases removed from V and 4 bases from J, the gap between germline ends came to 18 bases. The CDR3 sequence: CSVIDPGFGTEAFF. CDR3 sequence (DNA): TGCAGCGTCATTGACCCGGGGTTCGGCACTGAAGCTTTCTTT.

V is TRBV5-4 and J is TRBJ2-7; TRBD2 aligns across 10 bases. J was trimmed by 4 bases and V by 4 bases; bases with no gene match: 14. The CDR3 is 17 residues long. The germline gives CDR1 SGHNT, CDR2 YYREEE (reference sequence). The CDR3 sequence: CASSVDFGRGLAYEQYF. As DNA, the CDR3 is TGTGCCAGCAGCGTAGATTTTGGGAGGGGACTAGCGTACGAGCAGTACTTC.

V gene TRBV11-1 combines with J gene TRBJ1-1; D perhaps matches TRBD1 (6 bases). The V and J ends lost 5 bases and 7 bases respectively, with 11 bases between them. The CDR3 length is 12 residues. Germline lookup yields CDR1 SGHAT and CDR2 FQDESV (reference sequence). The CDR3 bases are TGTGCCAGCAGCCCTAGGGGGAATGAAGCTTTCTTT. It translates to CASSPRGNEAFF.

The rearrangement joins TRBV6-4 to TRBJ2-1; 9 nucleotides align to TRBD2. From germline, CDR1 is MRHNA and CDR2 SNTAGT. After removal of 7 bases from V and 9 bases from J, the junction contained 16 bases not matched to a gene. The CDR3 runs to 16 residues. The CDR3 DNA reads TGTGCCAGCACCCAATTCTCTAGCGGGACCATAGGTGAGCAGTTCTTC. This codes for CASTQFSSGTIGEQFF.

The V and J genes are TRBV7-8 and TRBJ2-7; D is unclear. CDR1 and CDR2 from the germline V gene are SGHVS and FQNEAQ. The CDR3 has 12 residues. The ends were cut back, 3 bases at V and 0 bases at J, with 3 bases in the middle. The CDR3 here is CASSFSSYEQYF. DNA of the CDR3: TGTGCCAGCAGCTTTAGCTCCTACGAGCAGTACTTC.

The chain carries TRBV5-1 and TRBJ1-4; tentative D call: TRBD1 (5 bases). Germline V CDR1 and CDR2: SGHRS, YFSETQ. The CDR3 contains 15 residues. The V gene lost 4 bases and the J gene lost 5 bases, with 15 bases spanning the gap. CDR3 nucleotide sequence: TGCGCCAGCAGCCCGATAGGGACTGCCAATGAAAAACTGTTTTTT. Translation: CASSPIGTANEKLFF. Full variable domain (remainder filled in from reference TRBV5-1 and TRBJ1-4): KAGVTQTPRYLIKTRGQQVTLSCSPISGHRSVSWYQQTPGQGLQFLFEYFSETQRNKGNFPGRFSGRQFSNSRSEMNVSTLELGDSALYLCASSPIGTANEKLFFGSGTQLSVL.

The chain joins TRBV6-5 to TRBJ1-4, with 11 bases that match TRBD1. The germline V gene encodes CDR1 MNHEY and CDR2 SVGAGI. The V and J ends lost 2 bases and 8 bases, in that order; junction bases with no gene match: 4. The CDR3 loop spans 15 amino acids. This CDR3 is CASSYGTGGEEKLFF. The CDR3 DNA sequence: TGTGCCAGCAGTTACGGGACAGGGGGAGAGGAAAAACTGTTTTTT.

The CDR3 is CAHTGLSYNEQFF. CDR3 in DNA: TGTGCCCATACGGGACTAAGTTACAATGAGCAGTTCTTC. J is TRBJ2-1 and V is TRBV30; TRBD2 aligns across 7 bases. The CDR3 runs to 13 residues. The V gene end was trimmed by 8 bases and the J gene end by 4 bases; junction bases not matched to a gene: 8. Germline CDR1 and CDR2: GTSNPN and SVGIG (reference sequence).

CDR3: CASTTMGATEAFF. CDR3 DNA sequence: TGTGCCAGCACCACCATGGGGGCCACTGAAGCTTTCTTT. V usage is TRBV9 and J usage is TRBJ1-1; possibly TRBD1 for D (6 bases). This CDR3 spans 13 amino acids. Trimming took off 6 bases at V and 4 bases at J, with 13 bases between the two ends. In germline, CDR1 is SGDLS, CDR2 YYNGEE.

The chain uses TRBV27 and TRBJ2-3, with TRBD2 matching 10 bases. The germline V gene encodes CDR1 MNHEY and CDR2 SMNVEV (reference sequence). V lost 1 base to trimming and J lost 3 bases; unmatched junction nucleotides: 7. CDR3 length equals 17 residues. Written as DNA, the CDR3 is TGTGCCAGCAGTTTATGGGGGACTAGCGACCGAACAGATACGCAGTATTTT. This translates into CASSLWGTSDRTDTQYF.

The chain recombines TRBV7-6 with TRBJ1-2; D gene unclear. CDR1 and CDR2 from the germline V gene are SGHVS and FNYEAQ. The CDR3 sequence is 15 residues long. The V gene lost 1 base and the J gene lost 3 bases, with 12 bases spanning the gap. The CDR3 sequence is CASSLVPDTDYGYTF. In DNA, the CDR3 is TGTGCCAGCAGCTTAGTTCCAGACACGGACTATGGCTACACCTTC.

This chain joins TRBV28 and TRBJ1-2; 8 bases map to TRBD1. The CDR3 runs to 19 residues. V lost 6 bases to trimming and J lost 7 bases; unmatched junction nucleotides: 25. Germline CDR1 reads MDHEN; CDR2 reads SYDVKM. The CDR3 nucleotides are TGTGCCAGCAGCCCTAAGGGTTCAGGACAGGGAGGCAGACCCAGTGGCTACACCTTC. Translating it yields CASSPKGSGQGGRPSGYTF.

The gene calls are TRBV4-2 and TRBJ1-2; possibly TRBD1 for D (5 bases). Germline assignment: CDR1 LGHNA and CDR2 YNFKEQ. The germline V and J ends were trimmed by 0 bases and 3 bases, with 14 bases remaining between them. There are 16 residues in the CDR3. Here the CDR3 reads CASSQENVAGDYGYTF. The CDR3, as DNA: TGTGCCAGCAGCCAAGAGAACGTAGCGGGGGACTATGGCTACACCTTC.

DNA of the CDR3: TGTGCCAGCTCACCCCGACGGCTAAGCGACGAGCAGTACTTC. Translating it yields CASSPRRLSDEQYF. The chain is built from TRBV18 and TRBJ2-7; D call uncertain. The CDR3 totals 14 residues. Germline V lookup: CDR1 KGHSH, CDR2 LQKENI. V was trimmed by 3 bases and J by 5 bases, leaving 14 bases between them.

The V and J genes are TRBV5-1 and TRBJ2-1; maybe TRBD1 (6 bases). The V end lost 5 bases, the J end lost 1 base, and 16 bases lay between the germline ends. Germline assignment: CDR1 SGHRS and CDR2 YFSETQ. This CDR3 contains 16 residues. The CDR3 loop is CASSVTGYRSYNEQFF. The CDR3 DNA is TGCGCCAGCAGTGTTACAGGGTATAGGTCCTACAATGAGCAGTTCTTC.

The V gene is TRBV7-2, the J gene TRBJ2-7; 7 bases agree with TRBD2. Germline assignment: CDR1 SGHTA and CDR2 FQGNSA. With 7 bases clipped from V and 4 bases from J, the junction kept 10 bases outside the gene matches. The CDR3 length is 14 residues. The DNA for the CDR3 is TGTGCCAGCACCTATGGCGGGAGCTCATACGAGCAGTACTTC. Its protein product is CASTYGGSSYEQYF.

The gene calls are TRBV27 and TRBJ2-1, with a tentative D call TRBD1 (6 bases). V gave up 2 bases and J gave up 0 bases, with 8 bases separating them. The CDR3 spans 15 residues. Looked up from germline, CDR1 is MNHEY and CDR2 is SMNVEV (reference sequence). The CDR3 DNA follows: TGTGCCAGCAGTTTAGTCAGGGGCTCCTACAATGAGCAGTTCTTC. Amino acids: CASSLVRGSYNEQFF.

The genes are TRBV27 and TRBJ2-3, with D perhaps TRBD2 (6 bases). The germline V and J ends were trimmed by 6 bases and 4 bases, with 11 bases remaining between them. The CDR3 totals 13 residues. CDR1 MNHEY and CDR2 SMNVEV come from the germline V gene (reference sequence). The CDR3 DNA reads TGTGCCAGCAGGACTAGTGGGTCAGATACGCAGTATTTT. It translates to CASRTSGSDTQYF.